The table lists the clone carrying this T cell receptor beta chain with a count of one. Its antigen is unknown. Trimming took off 1 base at V and 6 bases at J, with 16 bases between the two ends. Germline-derived CDR1 and CDR2 are SGHVS and FNYEAQ. This CDR3 contains 15 residues. The posterior iliac crest or another site supplied bone marrow after transplant. The data derive from a study of graft-versus-host responses after intestinal transplantation. Study summary: Uniformly, recipients were administered anti-thymocyte globulin induction with subsequent tacrolimus and steroids for approximately three years.

Study results and caveats: GvH clones occurred in recipient marrow; some first appeared in ileum or blood. With peak circulating GvH clone levels came an association with early post-transplant HvG declines.

Method: immunoSEQ multiplex PCR; TCRdb's copy keeps in-frame clones and lacks some. This table has around 15,000 clones, 70% to 90% appearing once. The genes are TRBV7-6 and TRBJ2-7; the D call may be TRBD1 or TRBD2 (6 bases each). The receptor was derived from a human patient who received an intestinal transplant, so some T cells may come from the graft donor. Sequencing was performed on bone marrow, taken just over 120 days after intestinal transplantation. CDR3 nucleotides: TGTGCCAGCAGCTTAGGGATCGGGGGCAGCGCCGAGCAGTACTTC. It yields the protein CASSLGIGGSAEQYF.